This TCR beta chain was recovered during a study of blood T cells in healthy people across ages. Background on the study: Capture via template switching afforded approximately one barcoded beta molecule per two T cells.

J was trimmed by 3 bases and V by 7 bases; bases with no gene match: 1. The CDR3 has 13 amino acids. From germline, CDR1 is MNHNY and CDR2 SVGAGI (reference sequence). A sample-barcoded 5' primer and a J-beta primer mix were used in a second PCR of roughly 7 to 12 cycles. TCRdb re-analysed the 5' RACE reads in MiXCR, keeping a single row per CDR3 protein. The sample holds approximately 880,000 distinct CDR3 sequences; roughly 52% are singletons and the top ten take under 15%. A word on this clonotype: The antigen is not known.

Each donor's blood draw was around 9.1 milliliters of peripheral blood. Samples each yielded at least 6 micrograms of total RNA. Study-wide points: It was not known whether donors were CMV positive (a possible confounder of expanded clonotype changes).

Sequenced sample: blood. This chain links TRBV6-6 with TRBJ2-3, with TRBD2 matching over 10 bases. The sequence was obtained from a young man in good health. The CDR3 nucleotides read TGTGCCAGCACTAGCGGGGGAACAGATACGCAGTATTTT. Protein sequence: CASTSGGTDTQYF.